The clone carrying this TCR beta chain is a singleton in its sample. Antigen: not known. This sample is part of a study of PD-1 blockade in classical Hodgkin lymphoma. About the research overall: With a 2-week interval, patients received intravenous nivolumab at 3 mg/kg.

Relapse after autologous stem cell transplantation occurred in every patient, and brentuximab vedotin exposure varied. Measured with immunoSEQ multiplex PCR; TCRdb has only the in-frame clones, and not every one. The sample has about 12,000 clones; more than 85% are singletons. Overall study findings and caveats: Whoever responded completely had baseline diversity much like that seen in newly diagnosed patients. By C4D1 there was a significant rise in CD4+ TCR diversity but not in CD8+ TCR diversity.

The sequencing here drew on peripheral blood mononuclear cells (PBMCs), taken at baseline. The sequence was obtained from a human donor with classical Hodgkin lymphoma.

The CDR3 coding sequence is TGCGCCAGCAGCTTGGACTTACGGGGGAGCGAAGCTTTCTTT. Translated, it gives CASSLDLRGSEAFF. The gene calls are TRBV5-1 and TRBJ1-1, with TRBD1 as a possible D gene (5 bases). Trimming pared 0 bases from V and 8 bases from J, leaving 14 bases between. Germline CDR1 is SGHRS and CDR2 is YFSETQ. The CDR3 is made up of 14 amino acids. Based on the CDR3 plus reference TRBV5-1 and TRBJ1-1, the full variable domain is KAGVTQTPRYLIKTRGQQVTLSCSPISGHRSVSWYQQTPGQGLQFLFEYFSETQRNKGNFPGRFSGRQFSNSRSEMNVSTLELGDSALYLCASSLDLRGSEAFFGQGTRLTVV.